These 5 T cell receptor beta chains originate from one sample sequenced in a study of blood T cell repertoires in COVID-19. Some clones are missing from TCRdb's copy, which holds only in-frame ones; the method was immunoSEQ multiplex PCR. The sample shows 450,000 or so clones, around 89% of them seen only once. The sample consisted of peripheral blood. Receptors originate from a woman between 40 and 55 years old with COVID-19, enrolled during active disease.

The J gene is TRBJ2-1, the V gene TRBV5-5, with TRBD1 identical over 8 bases. The germline CDR1 and CDR2 sequences are SGHKS and YYEKEE (reference sequence). J lost 4 bases, V lost 1 base, and 10 bases had no gene match. There are 17 residues in the CDR3. The CDR3 sequence: CASSLLFQGARYNEQFF. The CDR3 DNA follows: TGTGCCAGCAGCTTGTTGTTTCAGGGGGCTAGATACAATGAGCAGTTCTTC.

This clone was seen once. This chain joins TRBV4-1 and TRBJ1-5; 7 nucleotides agree with TRBD1. V was pared by 0 bases and J by 4 bases, with 3 bases of the junction left unmatched. Germline lookup yields CDR1 MGHRA and CDR2 YSYEKL. The CDR3 length is 15 residues. DNA for the CDR3: TGCGCCAGCAGCCAAGATCCAGGGGGGAATCAGCCCCAGCATTTT. Protein: CASSQDPGGNQPQHF.

Only one count was recorded for this clone. The chain is built from TRBV4-3 and TRBJ1-6; no firm D call. V was cut by 1 base and J by 10 bases, with 8 bases left in between. CDR3 size: 13 residues. The germline gives CDR1 LGHNA, CDR2 YSLEER. CDR3 coding DNA: TGCGCCAGCAGCCAAGGCGGAGGGTCACCCCTCCACTTT. This sequence encodes CASSQGGGSPLHF.

The V gene is TRBV3-1 (or the pseudogene TRBV3-2), the J gene TRBJ2-1; 12 nucleotides agree with TRBD2. This CDR3 is 19 amino acids long. V shed 2 bases, J shed 3 bases, and the junction held 11 bases outside the gene matches. Germline CDR1 reads LGHDT; CDR2 reads YNNKEL (reference sequence). This CDR3 is CASSQRPGLAGQIYNEQFF. Here the CDR3 DNA reads TGTGCCAGCAGCCAAAGACCGGGACTAGCGGGTCAGATCTACAATGAGCAGTTCTTC.

This clone was seen once. The chain recombines TRBV6-6 with TRBJ1-5; a possible D gene is TRBD1 (5 bases). V gave up 2 bases and J gave up 1 base, with 12 bases separating them. CDR3 size: 16 residues. Germline CDR1 and CDR2: MNHNY and SVGAGI (reference sequence). CDR3 bases: TGTGCCAGCAGTTACCCCGCCAGGGCCAGCAATCAGCCCCAGCATTTT. Translated, it gives CASSYPARASNQPQHF.